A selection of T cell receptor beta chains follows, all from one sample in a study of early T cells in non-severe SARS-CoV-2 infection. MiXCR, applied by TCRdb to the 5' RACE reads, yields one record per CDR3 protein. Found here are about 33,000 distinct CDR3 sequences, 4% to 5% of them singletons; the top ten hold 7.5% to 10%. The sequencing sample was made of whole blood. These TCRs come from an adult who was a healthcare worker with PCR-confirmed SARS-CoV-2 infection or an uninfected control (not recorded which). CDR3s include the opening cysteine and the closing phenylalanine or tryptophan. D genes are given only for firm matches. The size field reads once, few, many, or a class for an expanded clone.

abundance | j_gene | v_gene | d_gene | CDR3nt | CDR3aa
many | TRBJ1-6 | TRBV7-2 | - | TGTGCCAGCAGCTTAGCGTTTGGCCAAAATTCACCCCTCCACTTT | CASSLAFGQNSPLHF
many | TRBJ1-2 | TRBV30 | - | TGTGCCTGGAACATGTTCGGGGAGGGCTACACCTTC | CAWNMFGEGYTF
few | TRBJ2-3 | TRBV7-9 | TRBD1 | TGTGCCAGCAGCGCCGGACAGGGAATAGATACGCAGTATTTT | CASSAGQGIDTQYF
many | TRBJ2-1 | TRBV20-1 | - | TGCAGTGCTCGTGGGCCAACGGGTAATGAGCAGTTCTTC | CSARGPTGNEQFF
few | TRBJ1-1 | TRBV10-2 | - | TGCGCCAGCAGTGAATATGGCCACATTAACACTGAAGCTTTCTTT | CASSEYGHINTEAFF
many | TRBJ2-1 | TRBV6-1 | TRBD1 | TGTGCCAGCAGTGAAGCCAAGACAGGGGCACGGAATGAGCAGTTCTTC | CASSEAKTGARNEQFF
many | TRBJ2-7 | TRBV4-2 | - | TGTGCCAGCAGCCAAGATCCGAGCCAGTACGAGCAGTACTTC | CASSQDPSQYEQYF
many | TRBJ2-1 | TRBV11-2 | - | TGTGCCAGCAGCTATCGCGGGCGATCTAGCTCATCCTACAATGAGCAGTTCTTC | CASSYRGRSSSSYNEQFF
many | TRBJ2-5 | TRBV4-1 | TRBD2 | TGCGCCAGCAGCCCTGGACTAGCGGGGGGGTTCGAGACCCAGTACTTC | CASSPGLAGGFETQYF
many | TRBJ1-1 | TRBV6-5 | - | TGTGCCAGCAGTTACGGACGGCAGAACACTGAAGCTTTCTTT | CASSYGRQNTEAFF